This TCR beta chain originates from a study of blood T cell repertoires in COVID-19. On the study more broadly: COVID-19 samples, acute and convalescent, were from the United States, Italy and Spain. The analysed material was cDNA or gDNA that came from T cells, B-cell-depleted T cells, or PBMCs.

Authors' data handling: Estimates of nucleated cell counts were drawn from the amplification of reference gene primers. Clones were sequenced by immunoSEQ multiplex PCR, and TCRdb holds only the in-frame ones, with some missing. V and J calls and clone size are given by that table; D and trimming were obtained from the DNA. The sample lists about 300,000 clones, around 88% occurring once. V lost 1 base and J lost 4, with 9 bases in between. Germline CDR1 is MNHNS and CDR2 is SASEGT. There are 14 residues in the CDR3. The J gene is TRBJ2-3, the V gene TRBV6-1; D unclear. This TCR was sampled from a woman in her thirties who had recovered from COVID-19. Sample: peripheral blood. The CDR3 DNA reads TGTGCCAGCAGTGAAGGGTGGGCCGCAGATACGCAGTATTTT. Protein sequence: CASSEGWAADTQYF.